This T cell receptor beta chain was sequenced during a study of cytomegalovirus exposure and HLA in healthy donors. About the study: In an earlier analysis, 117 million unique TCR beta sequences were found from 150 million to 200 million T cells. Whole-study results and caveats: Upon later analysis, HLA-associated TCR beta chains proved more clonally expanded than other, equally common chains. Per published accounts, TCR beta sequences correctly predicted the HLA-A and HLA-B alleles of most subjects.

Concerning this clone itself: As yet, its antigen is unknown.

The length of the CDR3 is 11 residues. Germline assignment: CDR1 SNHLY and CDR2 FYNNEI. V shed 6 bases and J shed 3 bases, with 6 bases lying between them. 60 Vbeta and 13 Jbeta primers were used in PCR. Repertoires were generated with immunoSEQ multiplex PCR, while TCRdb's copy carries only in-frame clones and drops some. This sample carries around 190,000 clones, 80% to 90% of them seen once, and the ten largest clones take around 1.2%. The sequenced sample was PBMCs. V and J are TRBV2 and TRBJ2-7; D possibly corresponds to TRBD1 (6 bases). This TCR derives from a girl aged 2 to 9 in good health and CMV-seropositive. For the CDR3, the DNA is TGTGCCAGCAGACAGGGCTACGAGCAGTACTTC. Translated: CASRQGYEQYF.